These 10 T cell receptor beta chains were sequenced from one sample in a study of CD8+ T cells in alopecia areata. RNA extraction and reverse transcription yielded cDNA as sequencing template. TCRdb's table, derived via immunoSEQ multiplex PCR, lists solely in-frame clones and lacks some. The table shows approximately 59,000 clones, with 45% to 55% occurring only once. The sequences come from CD8+ T cells sorted from blood, collected at week 0. All receptors derive from a human donor with alopecia areata.

This clone was seen a few times. The rearrangement links TRBV11-1 to TRBJ2-1; 11 positions agree with TRBD2. Germline values: CDR1 SGHAT, CDR2 FQDESV (reference sequence). Unmatched junction bases numbered 15, after V lost 5 bases and J lost 9 bases. The CDR3 extends over 17 amino acids. CDR3 loop: CASSRFSGRAFSSEQFF. The CDR3 DNA is TGTGCCAGCAGCCGCTTTAGCGGGAGGGCCTTTTCTAGTGAGCAGTTCTTC.

This clone was observed a few times. J is TRBJ1-1 and V is TRBV7-6; a possible D gene is TRBD1 (6 bases). Deletions cut 5 bases from V and 5 bases from J, with 12 bases between. This CDR3 is built from 13 residues. Germline V gene data show CDR1 as SGHVS and CDR2 as FNYEAQ. CDR3 in DNA: TGTGCCAGCAGCGCCGGGACAAAAACTGAAGCTTTCTTT. This encodes CASSAGTKTEAFF.

The chain carries TRBV29-1 and TRBJ2-2; perhaps D is TRBD1 or TRBD2 (6 bases each). The CDR3 covers 15 residues. CDR1 SQVTM and CDR2 ANQGSEA come from the germline V gene. The CDR3 reads CTIGGGSGVTGELFF. CDR3 nucleotides: TGCACCATAGGAGGGGGGAGCGGCGTCACCGGGGAGCTGTTTTTT.

The chain uses TRBV7-2 and TRBJ2-1; D may correspond to TRBD1 or TRBD2 (5 bases each). The germline V gene has CDR1 SGHTA and CDR2 FQGNSA. Trimming pared 6 bases from V and 0 bases from J, leaving 12 bases between. The CDR3 is made up of 15 amino acids. The CDR3 sequence: CASRGDGSSYNEQFF. The CDR3 nucleotides are TGTGCCAGCAGGGGGGATGGGAGCTCCTACAATGAGCAGTTCTTC.

This clone has a handful of counts. This chain uses TRBV7-6 with TRBJ2-6; D is unclear. Germline V gives CDR1 SGHVS, CDR2 FNYEAQ. The CDR3 loop spans 16 amino acids. Deletions cut 5 bases from V and 3 bases from J, with 14 bases between. Here the CDR3 reads CASSPDPWVGANVLTF. The CDR3 nucleotides read TGTGCCAGCAGCCCCGACCCCTGGGTTGGGGCCAACGTCCTGACTTTC.

This clone was seen a single time. This chain uses TRBV19 with TRBJ1-5; the match to TRBD1 covers 8 bases. J was trimmed by 2 bases and V by 4 bases; bases with no gene match: 4. CDR3 length: 15 residues. Germline values: CDR1 LNHDA, CDR2 SQIVND (reference sequence). CDR3 residues: CASSTTTGGNQPQHF. CDR3 bases: TGTGCCAGTAGTACTACGACAGGGGGCAATCAGCCCCAGCATTTT.

The CDR3 is CASSHIGDTQYF. DNA for the CDR3: TGTGCCAGCAGTCACATAGGAGATACGCAGTATTTT. This rearrangement joins TRBV6-5 to TRBJ2-3; D is ambiguous. Germline assignment: CDR1 MNHEY and CDR2 SVGAGI. Trimming pared 5 bases from V and 5 bases from J, leaving 8 bases between. The CDR3 covers 12 residues.

This clone turned up a few times. This chain links TRBV19 with TRBJ1-1; no definite D call. Trimming pared 5 bases from V and 5 bases from J, leaving 9 bases between. The germline V gene has CDR1 LNHDA and CDR2 SQIVND (reference sequence). This CDR3 region has 12 residues. The CDR3 DNA follows: TGTGCCAGTAGTCCACCGGGAACTGAAGCTTTCTTT. It is translated as CASSPPGTEAFF. Drawing the rest from reference TRBV19 and TRBJ1-1, the complete variable domain is DGGITQSPKYLFRKEGQNVTLSCEQNLNHDAMYWYRQDPGQGLRLIYYSQIVNDFQKGDIAEGYSVSREKKESFPLTVTSAQKNPTAFYLCASSPPGTEAFFGQGTRLTVV.

This clone was counted between two and nine times. This CDR3 is CAWRQGTGANVLTF. DNA for the CDR3: TGTGCCTGGAGGCAGGGAACTGGGGCCAACGTCCTGACTTTC. This chain links TRBV30 with TRBJ2-6; possible D gene TRBD1, 5 bases. The CDR3 extends over 14 amino acids. V was pared by 3 bases and J by 2 bases, with 8 bases between. Germline CDR1 is GTSNPN and CDR2 is SVGIG (reference sequence).

This clone was observed a handful of times. V is TRBV29-1 and J is TRBJ1-3; 10 positions agree with TRBD1. The V gene's germline CDR1 is SQVTM and CDR2 ANQGSEA. The CDR3 loop spans 15 amino acids. With 6 bases clipped from V and 2 bases from J, the junction kept 7 bases outside the gene matches. CDR3 protein: CSVRNGTGAGNTIYF. The CDR3 DNA reads TGCAGCGTCCGTAACGGGACAGGGGCTGGAAACACCATATATTTT.